This passage covers 32 T cell receptor beta chains from one sample sequenced in a study of T cells after yellow fever vaccination. One entry per CDR3 protein, called by TCRdb with MiXCR from the 5' RACE reads. The profile shows 450,000 to 550,000 distinct CDR3 sequences, roughly a fifth of them singletons. This material consisted of PBMCs, taken 21 days after the first yellow fever vaccination. The receptors come from a man aged 18 to 30 who received the YFV17D yellow fever vaccine.

The chain carries TRBV5-4 and TRBJ2-1; 8 nucleotides align to TRBD2. V lost 1 base to trimming and J lost 2 bases; unmatched junction nucleotides: 23. This CDR3 is built from 22 residues. Germline CDR1 SGHNT, CDR2 YYREEE (reference sequence). CDR3 amino acids: CASSLPTKGGFGGGTAYNEQFF. The DNA for the CDR3 is TGTGCCAGCAGCTTGCCAACCAAAGGTGGCTTCGGCGGGGGGACTGCCTACAATGAGCAGTTCTTC.

This clonotype has just a few counts. The rearrangement joins TRBV25-1 to TRBJ2-7, with 8 bases matching TRBD1. This CDR3 has 15 residues. V shed 6 bases, J shed 1 base, and the junction held 8 bases outside the gene matches. Germline CDR1 and CDR2: MGHDK and SYGVNS. CDR3 sequence: CASRVRTGSSYEQYF. The CDR3 DNA is TGTGCCAGCAGAGTCCGGACAGGGTCTTCCTACGAGCAGTACTTC.

This clonotype was seen many times. The rearrangement joins TRBV6-2 or TRBV6-3 to TRBJ1-1; D not certain. Trimming left V 6 bases short and J 7 bases short, with 18 bases between. CDR1 is MNHEY and CDR2 is SVGEGT in the germline V gene. CDR3 length: 14 residues. The CDR3, as DNA: TGTGCCAGCAGCCATGCCTTGTTCAGAGGTGAAGCTTTCTTT. Translated, it gives CASSHALFRGEAFF.

A few counts support this clonotype. This chain joins TRBV30 and TRBJ2-1, with 7 bases identical to TRBD1. V trimming: 4 bases; J trimming: 5 bases; junction bases outside the gene matches: 11. Germline values: CDR1 GTSNPN, CDR2 SVGIG (reference sequence). The CDR3 runs 15 residues. The CDR3 loop is CAWNPGTVLNNEQFF. Here the CDR3 DNA reads TGTGCCTGGAACCCCGGGACAGTTCTGAACAATGAGCAGTTCTTC.

This clonotype was observed a handful of times. The chain combines TRBV4-3 with TRBJ1-2, with a possible D match to TRBD1 (5 bases). V was clipped by 4 bases and J by 3 bases, with 21 bases between them. The CDR3 contains 17 residues. Germline-derived CDR1 and CDR2 are LGHNA and YSLEER. The CDR3 is CASSRVLGGMGDYGYTF. The CDR3 DNA reads TGCGCCAGCAGCCGGGTACTCGGGGGTATGGGTGACTATGGCTACACCTTC.

The chain links TRBV27 to TRBJ1-3; unclear D gene. The CDR3 extends over 13 amino acids. Trimming removed 5 bases at V and 9 bases at J, with 14 bases between. In germline, CDR1 is MNHEY, CDR2 SMNVEV (reference sequence). In nucleotides, the CDR3 is TGTGCCAGCAGTCCAAACAATTGGGGCACCATATATTTT. Translated: CASSPNNWGTIYF.

As for this clonotype: This may be a read error, as it is one base from a much larger clone. The rearrangement joins TRBV6-5 to TRBJ2-2; 10 bases agree with TRBD2. The germline CDR1 and CDR2 sequences are MNHEY and SVGAGI. This CDR3 spans 17 amino acids. CDR3 DNA sequence: TGTGCCAGCAGTTACTCCTTCGGACTAGCGGCTTCGGGGGAGCTGCTTTTT. Amino acids: CASSYSFGLAASGELLF.

The chain couples TRBV7-8 to TRBJ1-1; D is perhaps TRBD1 (6 bases). CDR3 length equals 17 residues. From germline, CDR1 is SGHVS and CDR2 FQNEAQ. V lost 1 base and J 3 bases, leaving 18 bases between the germline ends. The chain's CDR3 is CASSLEDSPNGDTEAFF. Here the CDR3 DNA reads TGTGCCAGCAGCTTAGAGGACAGCCCAAACGGGGACACTGAAGCTTTCTTT.

The CDR3 DNA reads TGTGCCAGCATTAAACAGGGGGCTGGGAAGGAGTTCTTC. Its protein product is CASIKQGAGKEFF. The V call is TRBV12-3 or TRBV12-4, the J call TRBJ2-1, with 9 bases fitting TRBD1. V was clipped by 7 bases and J by 14 bases; unmatched bases: 12. The CDR3 is 13 amino acids.

The rearrangement uses TRBV18 and TRBJ1-5, with 7 bases identical to TRBD1. Germline V gene sequence: CDR1 KGHSH, CDR2 LQKENI. The CDR3 loop spans 15 amino acids. Trimming took 1 base from V and 5 from J; bases not matched to a gene: 5. CDR3 nucleotide sequence: TGTGCCAGCTCACCACTTAACGACAGGGATCAGCCCCAGCATTTT. It codes for CASSPLNDRDQPQHF.

This clonotype has just a few counts. The J gene is TRBJ2-5, the V gene TRBV13; the match to TRBD1 covers 7 bases. V was pared by 6 bases and J by 12 bases, with 16 bases of the junction left unmatched. CDR3 length: 14 amino acids. Germline lookup yields CDR1 PRHDT and CDR2 FYEKMQ (reference sequence). CDR3 residues: CASRGEAARDRKYF. The CDR3 region has the DNA TGTGCCAGCAGAGGTGAAGCGGCGAGGGACAGAAAGTACTTC.

This clonotype was detected only a few times. This rearrangement joins TRBV5-1 to TRBJ1-4, with 7 nucleotides matching TRBD1. Germline CDR1 SGHRS, CDR2 YFSETQ. J was trimmed by 0 bases and V by 7 bases; bases with no gene match: 6. This CDR3 comprises 15 residues. The CDR3 nucleotides read TGCGCCAGCTCCAGACAGGGCTCAACTAATGAAAAACTGTTTTTT. It codes for CASSRQGSTNEKLFF. The complete variable domain, with remaining parts taken from reference TRBV5-1 and TRBJ1-4, reads KAGVTQTPRYLIKTRGQQVTLSCSPISGHRSVSWYQQTPGQGLQFLFEYFSETQRNKGNFPGRFSGRQFSNSRSEMNVSTLELGDSALYLCASSRQGSTNEKLFFGSGTQLSVL.

Many counts were recorded for this clonotype. This chain links TRBV7-6 with TRBJ2-2; D may match TRBD1 or TRBD2 (5 bases each). From germline, CDR1 is SGHVS and CDR2 FNYEAQ. This CDR3 is built from 15 residues. The germline V and J ends were trimmed by 1 base and 4 bases, with 10 bases remaining between them. CDR3 region: CASSLVRGVTGELFF. CDR3 nucleotide sequence: TGTGCCAGCAGCTTAGTGAGGGGCGTCACCGGGGAGCTGTTTTTT.

The gene calls are TRBV15 and TRBJ1-6; the D is unclear. V lost 0 bases and J 7 bases, leaving 7 bases between the germline ends. Germline-derived CDR1 and CDR2 are LNHNV and YYDKDF (reference sequence). The CDR3 covers 14 residues. The CDR3 sequence is CATSRDPQNSPLHF. In nucleotides, the CDR3 is TGTGCCACCAGCAGAGATCCACAGAATTCACCCCTCCACTTT.

The chain recombines TRBV7-2 with TRBJ1-1; D is unclear. CDR1 and CDR2 from the germline V gene are SGHTA and FQGNSA. The V and J ends lost 5 bases and 0 bases respectively, with 10 bases between them. This CDR3 has 14 amino acids. As DNA, the CDR3 is TGTGCCAGCAGCGCCTTTGTTTTGAACACTGAAGCTTTCTTT. Residues: CASSAFVLNTEAFF. The variable domain in full, with the rest retrieved from reference TRBV7-2 and TRBJ1-1, is GAGVSQSPSNKVTEKGKDVELRCDPISGHTALYWYRQSLGQGLEFLIYFQGNSAPDKSGLPSDRFSAERTGGSVSTLTIQRTQQEDSAVYLCASSAFVLNTEAFFGQGTRLTVV.

In this sample, this clonotype turned up a few times. This sequence joins TRBV18 and TRBJ2-3; the D is unclear. The CDR3 covers 13 residues. Germline V gene data show CDR1 as KGHSH and CDR2 as LQKENI. Trimming pared 2 bases from V and 2 bases from J, leaving 5 bases between. CDR3 sequence reads: CASSPDPTDTQYF. The CDR3 DNA follows: TGTGCCAGCTCACCAGACCCCACAGATACGCAGTATTTT.

This clonotype has a handful of counts. The rearrangement joins TRBV18 to TRBJ2-6; D might be TRBD1 (6 bases). The CDR3 has 16 residues. The V gene's germline CDR1 is KGHSH and CDR2 LQKENI. Trimming took 2 bases from V and 0 from J, leaving 8 bases between them. CDR3 nucleotides: TGTGCCAGCTCACCAACAGGGTCCTCTGGGGCCAACGTCCTGACTTTC. As protein: CASSPTGSSGANVLTF.

This clonotype was detected once. The chain recombines TRBV2 with TRBJ2-5, with 7 nucleotides matching TRBD2. CDR1 and CDR2 from the germline V gene are SNHLY and FYNNEI. CDR3 length equals 14 residues. J was trimmed by 4 bases and V by 8 bases; bases with no gene match: 10. The CDR3 bases are TGTGCCAGCGGCGGGGGTAGAGGGAGAGAGACCCAGTACTTC. Protein sequence: CASGGGRGRETQYF.

The chain uses TRBV4-1 and TRBJ2-1, with D tentatively TRBD1 (5 bases). Germline V gene data show CDR1 as MGHRA and CDR2 as YSYEKL. CDR3 length equals 13 residues. Deletions cut 7 bases from V and 7 bases from J, with 14 bases between. The CDR3 spells CASMGRVVNEQFF. As DNA, the CDR3 is TGCGCCAGCATGGGCAGGGTGGTAAATGAGCAGTTCTTC.

The chain is built from TRBV29-1 and TRBJ2-6; D is perhaps TRBD1 (6 bases). In germline, CDR1 is SQVTM, CDR2 ANQGSEA. The CDR3 is 16 amino acids. The ends were cut back, 6 bases at V and 0 bases at J, with 15 bases in the middle. Here the CDR3 DNA reads TGCAGCGTAAATCGGGACACCTCCTCTGGGGCCAACGTCCTGACTTTC. Translated, it gives CSVNRDTSSGANVLTF.

This clonotype was found a few times. The V and J genes are TRBV7-2 and TRBJ1-1; 7 positions agree with TRBD1. CDR3 length: 13 residues. CDR1 is SGHTA, CDR2 FQGNSA, per germline. Trimming removed 6 bases from V and 3 bases from J; junction bases left unmatched: 4. This CDR3 reads CASRTQGDTEAFF. CDR3 nucleotides: TGTGCCAGCAGGACGCAGGGGGACACTGAAGCTTTCTTT.

J is TRBJ1-4 and V is TRBV7-9; D gene uncertain. Germline V lookup: CDR1 SEHNR, CDR2 FQNEAQ (reference sequence). The V and J ends lost 1 base and 5 bases respectively, with 11 bases between them. This CDR3 comprises 15 residues. The DNA of the CDR3 is TGTGCCAGCAGCTTAGGCCGGGTATTAAATGAAAAACTGTTTTTT. Protein: CASSLGRVLNEKLFF.

This clonotype has a count of ten or more. The chain carries TRBV5-6 and TRBJ1-1; D is possibly TRBD1 (5 bases). The CDR3 totals 13 residues. Between the trimmed V and J ends, which lost 5 bases and 8 bases, there was a span of 16 bases. The germline V gene has CDR1 SGHDT and CDR2 YYEEEE. CDR3 loop: CASSYRGAGEAFF. CDR3 bases: TGTGCCAGCAGTTACCGAGGGGCTGGGGAAGCTTTCTTT.

This clonotype was detected a few times. The chain links TRBV27 to TRBJ2-1, with D possibly TRBD2 on 7 matching bases. Germline CDR1 reads MNHEY; CDR2 reads SMNVEV (reference sequence). V gave up 7 bases and J gave up 5 bases, with 18 bases separating them. The CDR3 is 15 residues long. Written as DNA, the CDR3 is TGTGCCAGCAAGGGTTGGGAGGGACACAACAATGAGCAGTTCTTC. It specifies CASKGWEGHNNEQFF.

The chain carries TRBV7-2 and TRBJ2-1; the D call may be TRBD1 or TRBD2 (5 bases each). Trimming removed 3 bases from V and 7 bases from J, with 10 bases in between. The CDR3 sequence is 13 residues long. Germline CDR1 and CDR2: SGHTA and FQGNSA. The CDR3 DNA sequence: TGTGCCAGCAGCTTGACGGGGCGGAATGAGCAGTTCTTC. Amino acids: CASSLTGRNEQFF.

The gene calls are TRBV28 and TRBJ1-5; D gene unclear. Germline CDR1 and CDR2: MDHEN and SYDVKM. The CDR3 length is 13 residues. The V end was cut by 2 bases, the J end by 3 bases, with 5 bases between. The CDR3 reads CASSLQLNQPQHF. The CDR3 DNA is TGTGCCAGCAGTTTACAGCTCAATCAGCCCCAGCATTTT.

The chain joins TRBV9 to TRBJ2-3; possibly TRBD1 for D (6 bases). The CDR3 length is 16 residues. Germline values: CDR1 SGDLS, CDR2 YYNGEE. Trimming left V 3 bases short and J 8 bases short, with 22 bases between. In DNA form, the CDR3 reads TGTGCCAGCAGCGACAGTTGGACAGAACAGTTTGGTACGCAGTATTTT. It yields the protein CASSDSWTEQFGTQYF. Full variable domain (rest looked up from reference TRBV9 and TRBJ2-3): DSGVTQTPKHLITATGQRVTLRCSPRSGDLSVYWYQQSLDQGLQFLIQYYNGEERAKGNILERFSAQQFPDLHSELNLSSLELGDSALYFCASSDSWTEQFGTQYFGPGTRLTVL.

J is TRBJ1-4 and V is TRBV6-1; D remains ambiguous. CDR1 is MNHNS and CDR2 is SASEGT in the germline V gene. The CDR3 runs to 14 residues. V was clipped by 6 bases and J by 0 bases, with 8 bases between them. CDR3: CASRNLPTNEKLFF. The CDR3 bases are TGTGCCAGCAGGAACCTTCCAACTAATGAAAAACTGTTTTTT.

This clonotype has a handful of counts. The chain is built from TRBV5-1 and TRBJ1-4; no firm D call. The V gene lost 0 bases and the J gene lost 7 bases, with 10 bases spanning the gap. The CDR3 loop spans 14 amino acids. The germline gives CDR1 SGHRS, CDR2 YFSETQ. The CDR3 DNA sequence: TGCGCCAGCAGCTTGGGCCCCGGGAGTGAAAAACTGTTTTTT. Protein: CASSLGPGSEKLFF. The whole variable domain, filled in from reference TRBV5-1 and TRBJ1-4, reads KAGVTQTPRYLIKTRGQQVTLSCSPISGHRSVSWYQQTPGQGLQFLFEYFSETQRNKGNFPGRFSGRQFSNSRSEMNVSTLELGDSALYLCASSLGPGSEKLFFGSGTQLSVL.

This clonotype came up a few times. The chain employs TRBV18 and TRBJ2-7, with TRBD2 as a possible D gene (6 bases). Looked up from germline, CDR1 is KGHSH and CDR2 is LQKENI. Trimming took off 3 bases at V and 2 bases at J, with 11 bases between the two ends. CDR3 length: 14 amino acids. The DNA of the CDR3 is TGTGCCAGCTCACCGGGACTGGGAACCTACGAGCAGTACTTC. Translated, it gives CASSPGLGTYEQYF. The full variable domain, rest sourced from reference TRBV18 and TRBJ2-7, is NAGVMQNPRHLVRRRGQEARLRCSPMKGHSHVYWYRQLPEEGLKFMVYLQKENIIDESGMPKERFSAEFPKEGPSILRIQQVVRGDSAAYFCASSPGLGTYEQYFGPGTRLTVT.

This clonotype was picked up a small number of times. The V call is TRBV9, the J call TRBJ2-3; D possibly corresponds to TRBD2 (7 bases). The V gene's germline CDR1 is SGDLS and CDR2 YYNGEE. The CDR3 runs 16 residues. V lost 0 bases and J 2 bases, leaving 13 bases between the germline ends. The CDR3 region has the DNA TGTGCCAGCAGCGTAGACACGGGGGGCAACACAGATACGCAGTATTTT. Translation: CASSVDTGGNTDTQYF.

The chain has TRBV12-3 or TRBV12-4 and TRBJ2-5; tentatively, D is TRBD1 or TRBD2 (5 bases each). V gave up 7 bases and J gave up 5 bases, with 17 bases separating them. This CDR3 contains 14 residues. The CDR3 DNA follows: TGTGCCAGCAACCTCCAGGGAGTAGGGGAGACCCAGTACTTC. As protein: CASNLQGVGETQYF.